The 17 T cell receptor beta chains in this list originate from one sample, sequenced in a study of breast tumors, draining lymph nodes, adjacent tissues. TCRdb passed the multiplex PCR reads through MiXCR, listing each CDR3 protein once. The profile shows some 49,000 distinct CDR3 sequences, about 23% of them singletons. Specimen: breast tumor tissue. The receptors here all came from a female donor with breast cancer. Some clones in this sample may be carry-over from other donors' samples.

At least ten counts were recorded for this clonotype. The chain joins TRBV4-1 to TRBJ1-4, with 8 nucleotides matching TRBD1. The CDR3 consists of 16 residues. Germline V gene sequence: CDR1 MGHRA, CDR2 YSYEKL. Trimming cost V 1 base and J 7 bases; bases outside gene matches: 8. This CDR3 is CASSQGRTGGGEKLFF. DNA for the CDR3: TGCGCCAGCAGCCAAGGTCGAACAGGGGGTGGTGAAAAACTGTTTTTT.

This clonotype was seen only a few times. V and J are TRBV6-2 or TRBV6-3 and TRBJ2-2; D gene uncertain. The germline V gene encodes CDR1 MNHEY and CDR2 SVGEGT. V dropped 0 bases and J dropped 1 base, with 15 bases sitting between them. CDR3 length: 18 amino acids. The CDR3 loop reads CASSYSTTPRLNTGELFF. As DNA, the CDR3 is TGTGCCAGCAGTTACTCCACCACCCCCAGATTGAACACCGGGGAGCTGTTTTTT.

A remark on this clonotype: This may stem from a read error, because a much larger clone lies one nucleotide away. This chain links TRBV9 with TRBJ2-7; TRBD2 is a possible D gene (5 bases). The V gene's germline CDR1 is SGDLS and CDR2 YYNGEE. This CDR3 is built from 15 residues. The CDR3 DNA reads TGTGCCAGCAGCGTGGCCCCGGACGGAGACTACGAGCGGTACTTC. This translates into CASSVAPDGDYERYF.

As to this clonotype: A much larger clone sits a single nucleotide away, making a read error possible. This chain joins TRBV6-1 and TRBJ1-4; maybe TRBD1 (6 bases). CDR1 is MNHNS and CDR2 is SASEGT in the germline V gene. CDR3 size: 13 residues. CDR3: CASSDSENEELFF. DNA for the CDR3: TGTGCCAGCTCGGACAGCGAGAATGAAGAACTGTTTTTT.

This chain links TRBV27 with TRBJ2-3, with 9 bases matching TRBD1. The CDR3 covers 18 residues. The germline CDR1 and CDR2 sequences are MNHEY and SMNVEV (reference sequence). The ends lost 6 bases at V and 6 bases at J; junction bases unmatched: 19. CDR3 in DNA: TGTGCCAGCAGCTCCCACGTTGCTGGGACAGGGCCCTTCGATACGCAGTATTTT. Protein sequence: CASSSHVAGTGPFDTQYF.

This clonotype appeared many times. The gene calls are TRBV7-6 and TRBJ2-1; perhaps TRBD2 as D (7 bases). The V end lost 2 bases, the J end lost 7 bases, and 15 bases lay between the germline ends. Germline-derived CDR1 and CDR2 are SGHVS and FNYEAQ. This CDR3 comprises 15 residues. For the CDR3, the DNA is TGTGCCAGCAGCTTATTGCGGGGGCCGGATAATGAGCAGTTCTTC. Translating it yields CASSLLRGPDNEQFF.

The sample holds many counts of this clonotype. J is TRBJ1-6 and V is TRBV14; D is undetermined. Germline V gene lookup returns CDR1 SGHDN and CDR2 FVKESK. Trimming took 0 bases from V and 6 from J, leaving 9 bases between them. The CDR3 has 15 amino acids. CDR3 sequence: CASSQESWVNSPLHF. CDR3 in DNA: TGTGCCAGCAGCCAAGAGTCCTGGGTTAATTCACCCCTCCACTTT.

This clonotype has ten or more counts. The rearrangement uses TRBV20-1 and TRBJ2-2, with D tentatively TRBD1 (6 bases). This CDR3 comprises 16 residues. Trimming took off 3 bases at V and 5 bases at J, with 19 bases between the two ends. Germline CDR1 DFQATT, CDR2 SNEGSKA (reference sequence). The CDR3 region is CSASRTGTPGTGELFF. The DNA of the CDR3 is TGCAGTGCTAGCAGAACAGGGACCCCAGGGACCGGGGAGCTGTTTTTT.

Ten or more counts support this clonotype. This chain uses TRBV27 with TRBJ2-3; D uncertain. Between the trimmed V and J ends, which lost 0 bases and 4 bases, there was a span of 8 bases. This CDR3 contains 14 residues. Germline V gene lookup returns CDR1 MNHEY and CDR2 SMNVEV (reference sequence). DNA of the CDR3: TGTGCCAGCAGTTTATCGCGGAACCCAGATACGCAGTATTTT. It codes for CASSLSRNPDTQYF.

A remark on this clonotype: A much larger clone lies one base from this, so it may be a read error. The rearrangement uses TRBV7-9 and TRBJ2-3; 8 bases line up with TRBD1. The CDR3 contains 15 residues. Germline CDR1 SEHNR, CDR2 FQNEAQ (reference sequence). The CDR3 reads CAGSLLGQDTDTQYF. The CDR3 DNA follows: TGTGCCGGCAGCTTACTGGGACAGGACACAGATACGCAGTATTTT.

The table lists this clonotype with many counts. V gene TRBV7-8 combines with J gene TRBJ1-5, with D maybe TRBD1 (6 bases). This CDR3 spans 15 amino acids. CDR1 SGHVS and CDR2 FQNEAQ come from the germline V gene. V lost 5 bases to trimming and J lost 5 bases, with 16 bases between them. The DNA for the CDR3 is TGTGCCAGCAGCGACGGAGGGGGGGGATATCAGCCCCAGCATTTT. Protein: CASSDGGGGYQPQHF.

This clonotype occurred many times. This rearrangement joins TRBV6-4 to TRBJ2-2, with no clear D. The germline V gene has CDR1 MRHNA and CDR2 SNTAGT. V was pared by 3 bases and J by 3 bases, with 8 bases between. This CDR3 has 14 amino acids. The DNA for the CDR3 is TGTGCCAGCAGTGAGGGCAGAGACACCGGGGAGCTGTTTTTT. Translated, it gives CASSEGRDTGELFF.

Comments on this clonotype: One junction end disagrees with the germline gene, perhaps due to a read error. This chain links TRBV6-2 or TRBV6-3 with TRBJ2-7, with D unresolved. The length of the CDR3 is 14 residues. Per the germline V gene, CDR1 is MNHEY and CDR2 is SVGEGT. Here the CDR3 DNA reads TGTGTCAGCAATTACTCGGACCTACTCTACGAGCAGTACTTC. Translating it yields CVSNYSDLLYEQYF.

This clonotype was counted at least ten times. V gene TRBV4-2 combines with J gene TRBJ2-7; 7 bases line up with TRBD1. V was pared by 1 base and J by 3 bases, with 0 bases of the junction left unmatched. Germline lookup yields CDR1 LGHNA and CDR2 YNFKEQ. The CDR3 runs 13 residues. Written as DNA, the CDR3 is TGTGCCAGCAGCCAAGGGGACAGCTACGAGCAGTACTTC. It is translated as CASSQGDSYEQYF.

The chain recombines TRBV28 with TRBJ1-2; D might be TRBD1 (6 bases). Germline CDR1 is MDHEN and CDR2 is SYDVKM. With 4 bases removed from V and 3 bases from J, the gap between germline ends came to 12 bases. The CDR3 extends over 14 amino acids. The CDR3 sequence is CASSSLAGDYGYTF. The CDR3 coding sequence is TGTGCCAGCAGTTCCCTAGCAGGGGACTATGGCTACACCTTC.

This clonotype was seen repeatedly, ten times or more. The chain links TRBV9 to TRBJ1-4, with D maybe TRBD1 (6 bases). Between the trimmed V and J ends, which lost 3 bases and 5 bases, there was a span of 11 bases. The CDR3 is 14 amino acids. Germline CDR1 and CDR2: SGDLS and YYNGEE. The CDR3 loop reads CASSAQGKNEKLFF. CDR3 coding DNA: TGTGCCAGCAGCGCACAGGGAAAAAATGAAAAACTGTTTTTT.

This clonotype was recorded at least ten times. The chain uses TRBV6-2 or TRBV6-3 and TRBJ2-2, with TRBD2 identical over 11 bases. The germline V gene has CDR1 MNHEY and CDR2 SVGEGT. With 4 bases clipped from V and 7 bases from J, the junction kept 11 bases outside the gene matches. The CDR3 consists of 17 residues. The CDR3 DNA reads TGTGCCAGCAGTTTATCCCTAGCGGGGGGTATTGGCGGGGAGCTGTTTTTT. Its protein is CASSLSLAGGIGGELFF.